This TCR beta chain was obtained from a study of vaccination and CD4 T cells after COVID-19. Study observations and caveats: Vaccine-specific clones in convalescent patients were spike mono-reactive in 304 of 307 cases.

The Oncomine TCR Beta short-read assay was applied to DNA of cultured CD4+ T cells. Each CDR3 protein is one row after TCRdb ran MiXCR on the PCR reads. The data contain roughly 4,200 distinct CDR3 sequences, 21% of them singletons. V lost 8 bases, J lost 7 bases, and 15 bases lay in between. Germline V gene lookup returns CDR1 MNHNS and CDR2 SASEGT. The CDR3 sequence is 14 residues long. The treatment denotes: roughly 11-day PBMC culture with coronavirus spike peptide pools or control peptides (ViraFEST assay). A half-volume replacement of the medium with fresh IL-2 medium was performed on days 3 and 7. Concerning this clonotype itself: Its target is unknown.

Sequenced input: CD4+ T cells from blood, cultured in vitro. The chain employs TRBV6-1 and TRBJ1-6; possible D gene TRBD1, 6 bases. This clonotype was obtained from a human donor who had recovered from COVID-19. In DNA form, the CDR3 reads TGTGCCAGCCGGACCAGGGGTGGGAATTCACCCCTCCACTTT. This translates into CASRTRGGNSPLHF.